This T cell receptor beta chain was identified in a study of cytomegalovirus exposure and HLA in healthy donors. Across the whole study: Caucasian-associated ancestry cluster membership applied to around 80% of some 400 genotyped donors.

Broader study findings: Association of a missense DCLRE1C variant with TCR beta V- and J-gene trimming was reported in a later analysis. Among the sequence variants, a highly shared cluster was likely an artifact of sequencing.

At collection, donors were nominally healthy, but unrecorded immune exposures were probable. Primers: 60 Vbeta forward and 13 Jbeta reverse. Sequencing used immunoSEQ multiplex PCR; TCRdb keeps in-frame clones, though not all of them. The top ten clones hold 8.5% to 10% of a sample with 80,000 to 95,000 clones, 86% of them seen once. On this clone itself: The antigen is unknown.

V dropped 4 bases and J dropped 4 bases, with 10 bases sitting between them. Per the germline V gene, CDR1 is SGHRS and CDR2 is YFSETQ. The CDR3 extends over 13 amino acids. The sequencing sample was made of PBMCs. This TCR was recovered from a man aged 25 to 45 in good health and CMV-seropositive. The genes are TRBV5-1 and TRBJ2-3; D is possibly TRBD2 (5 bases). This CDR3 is CASSRELPDTQYF. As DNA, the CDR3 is TGCGCCAGCAGCCGGGAACTACCAGATACGCAGTATTTT.